The 27 T cell receptor beta chains below come from one sample, sequenced in a study of T-cell memory formation after mild COVID-19. MiXCR, run by TCRdb on the 5' RACE reads, gives a single entry per CDR3 protein. Of fewer than 650,000 distinct CDR3 sequences detected, approximately 15% appear once; the ten largest clones hold approximately 8.1%. The source material was PBMCs or a T cell subset sorted from them (not recorded which). Receptors were obtained from an adult woman who had mild COVID-19 (a few samples of this study predate the infection). Cell type and time point are not known.

This clonotype was seen only a few times. This chain links TRBV5-6 with TRBJ2-7, with a tentative D call TRBD2 (5 bases). CDR1 and CDR2 (germline): SGHDT, YYEEEE. This CDR3 contains 14 residues. V dropped 2 bases and J dropped 2 bases, with 11 bases sitting between them. As DNA, the CDR3 is TGTGCCAGCAGCTTAAGAGAGAGGGCCTACGAGCAGTACTTC. Residues: CASSLRERAYEQYF.

This clonotype came up a few times. The chain is built from TRBV5-6 and TRBJ2-1; a weak D match, TRBD2 (5 bases). V was shortened by 3 bases and J by 9 bases, with 13 bases between the two germline ends. Looked up from germline, CDR1 is SGHDT and CDR2 is YYEEEE. The length of the CDR3 is 13 residues. CDR3 in DNA: TGTGCCAGCAGCTCCGACTACCCCAGTGAGCAGTTCTTC. It encodes CASSSDYPSEQFF.

V gene TRBV7-3 combines with J gene TRBJ2-7; 12 nucleotides match TRBD2. Trimming removed 5 bases from V and 7 bases from J; junction bases left unmatched: 3. This CDR3 spans 13 amino acids. CDR1 and CDR2 from the germline V gene are SGHTA and FQGTGA. CDR3 sequence (DNA): TGTGCCAGCAGCCCTGGACTAGCGGGGGAGCAGTACTTC. It encodes CASSPGLAGEQYF.

The rearrangement uses TRBV20-1 and TRBJ2-7; 12 bases match TRBD2. The CDR3 runs 14 residues. Germline lookup yields CDR1 DFQATT and CDR2 SNEGSKA (reference sequence). Trimming removed 2 bases from V and 5 bases from J; junction bases left unmatched: 4. The CDR3 DNA follows: TGCAGTGCTAGACTCTGGACTAGCGGGGACGAGCAGTACTTC. Encoded protein: CSARLWTSGDEQYF.

This clonotype was observed many times. The chain employs TRBV5-1 and TRBJ2-7; 7 bases are a match to TRBD2. The trim removed 4 bases at V and 0 bases at J, leaving 10 bases unmatched. CDR3 length equals 16 residues. Germline CDR1 reads SGHRS; CDR2 reads YFSETQ. The DNA of the CDR3 is TGCGCCAGCAGCCCCACTGCAGGGAGGGGCTCCTACGAGCAGTACTTC. As protein: CASSPTAGRGSYEQYF.

This clonotype was detected ten times or more. J is TRBJ2-6 and V is TRBV5-1, with 7 bases aligning to TRBD1. CDR1 and CDR2 (germline): SGHRS, YFSETQ. J gave up 4 bases and V 1 base, and 5 bases lay outside the gene matches. The CDR3 extends over 16 amino acids. Here the CDR3 reads CASSLLPGQGANVLTF. The CDR3 DNA reads as TGCGCCAGCAGCTTGCTCCCGGGACAGGGGGCCAACGTCCTGACTTTC.

The V and J genes are TRBV12-3 or TRBV12-4 and TRBJ2-5; D not certain. This CDR3 contains 12 residues. V was cut by 6 bases and J by 0 bases, with 5 bases left in between. The CDR3 protein is CASSVNQETQYF. Written as DNA, the CDR3 is TGTGCCAGCAGCGTTAACCAAGAGACCCAGTACTTC.

This clonotype has just a few counts. The chain carries TRBV29-1 and TRBJ2-5; a weak D match, TRBD1 (5 bases). CDR3 size: 12 residues. Trimming removed 3 bases at V and 2 bases at J, with 7 bases between. Looked up from germline, CDR1 is SQVTM and CDR2 is ANQGSEA. The CDR3 region has the DNA TGCAGCGTTGAGGGGCTTCAAGAGACCCAGTACTTC. Translating gives CSVEGLQETQYF.

This clonotype was seen a handful of times. This chain links TRBV5-1 with TRBJ1-6; 7 bases are shared with TRBD1. V was clipped by 5 bases and J by 5 bases; unmatched bases: 4. There are 14 residues in the CDR3. Germline-derived CDR1 and CDR2 are SGHRS and YFSETQ. The CDR3 sequence: CASSLQGDNSPLHF. In nucleotides, the CDR3 is TGCGCCAGCAGTCTTCAGGGGGATAATTCACCCCTCCACTTT.

This clonotype occurred a few times. The V call is TRBV3-1, the J call TRBJ1-6; the D gene is possibly TRBD1 (5 bases). Trimming stripped 5 bases from V and 5 bases from J, with 13 bases between. Germline V gene data show CDR1 as LGHDT and CDR2 as YNNKEL (reference sequence). The CDR3 is made up of 15 amino acids. The CDR3 nucleotides are TGTGCCAGCAGCAACTACCGGGGCAATAATTCACCCCTCCACTTT. Translated: CASSNYRGNNSPLHF.

The gene calls are TRBV7-3 and TRBJ2-5; 10 bases are a match to TRBD2. The germline CDR1 and CDR2 sequences are SGHTA and FQGTGA. Trimming at V came to 0 bases and at J to 2 bases, leaving 6 bases not matched to a gene. The CDR3 extends over 17 amino acids. The CDR3 nucleotides are TGTGCCAGCAGCTTAACACCTAGCGGGAGCCTACAAGAGACCCAGTACTTC. Protein: CASSLTPSGSLQETQYF.

This clonotype was observed many times. V gene TRBV5-1 combines with J gene TRBJ2-5; D tentatively reads TRBD1 or TRBD2 (6 bases each). Per germline, CDR1 SGHRS and CDR2 YFSETQ. The CDR3 is 16 residues long. Trimming left V 0 bases short and J 5 bases short, with 17 bases between. CDR3 region: CASSLGPSGALETQYF. CDR3 DNA: TGCGCCAGCAGCTTGGGCCCGTCGGGGGCGCTTGAGACCCAGTACTTC.

V and J are TRBV5-1 and TRBJ1-1, with a weak D call TRBD1 (5 bases). V gave up 4 bases and J gave up 1 base, with 17 bases separating them. The CDR3 loop spans 16 amino acids. The V gene's germline CDR1 is SGHRS and CDR2 YFSETQ. The CDR3: CASSRDPPGPNTEAFF. The DNA of the CDR3 is TGCGCCAGCAGCAGGGACCCACCGGGCCCGAACACTGAAGCTTTCTTT.

There are many counts of this clonotype. This chain uses TRBV12-3 or TRBV12-4 with TRBJ2-7, with 8 bases that match TRBD1. This CDR3 has 13 residues. J lost 1 base, V lost 8 bases, and 4 bases had no gene match. The CDR3 protein is CASGRTGSYEQYF. The CDR3 DNA follows: TGTGCCAGCGGGCGGACAGGGTCCTACGAGCAGTACTTC.

The chain couples TRBV6-2 or TRBV6-3 to TRBJ1-5, with D possibly being TRBD1 (5 bases). V lost 2 bases and J 1 base, leaving 9 bases between the germline ends. CDR3 length: 15 amino acids. The germline V gene encodes CDR1 MNHEY and CDR2 SVGEGT. CDR3 nucleotides: TGTGCCAGCAGTTACCCAGGGAACAGCAATCAGCCCCAGCATTTT. Protein: CASSYPGNSNQPQHF.

The chain has TRBV27 and TRBJ1-1; D gene ambiguous. The CDR3 is 13 residues long. CDR1 and CDR2 (germline): MNHEY, SMNVEV (reference sequence). Trimming removed 0 bases at V and 10 bases at J, with 12 bases between. The CDR3 spells CASSLSRVSGAFF. CDR3 nucleotide sequence: TGTGCCAGCAGTTTATCTCGGGTAAGCGGAGCTTTCTTT.

V is TRBV4-3 and J is TRBJ2-3; tentative D call: TRBD2 (5 bases). The CDR3 is made up of 16 amino acids. V was cut by 0 bases and J by 6 bases, with 16 bases left in between. Germline V lookup: CDR1 LGHNA, CDR2 YSLEER. CDR3 nucleotides: TGCGCCAGCAGCCAAGAAGCCCTCGCGGGTTCCGATACGCAGTATTTT. Translation gives CASSQEALAGSDTQYF.

This chain joins TRBV5-8 and TRBJ2-1; 9 bases map to TRBD2. CDR1 is SGHTS, CDR2 YDEGEE, per germline. The CDR3 extends over 16 amino acids. Trimming removed 0 bases from V and 6 bases from J; junction bases left unmatched: 7. The CDR3 bases are TGTGCCAGCAGCTTGGTTCCCGCGGGGGGGCCCAATGAGCAGTTCTTC. Translating gives CASSLVPAGGPNEQFF. The full variable domain, rest sourced from reference TRBV5-8 and TRBJ2-1, is EAGVTQSPTHLIKTRGQQATLRCSPISGHTSVYWYQQALGLGLQFLLWYDEGEERNRGNFPPRFSGRQFPNYSSELNVNALELEDSALYLCASSLVPAGGPNEQFFGPGTRLTVL.

The table lists this clonotype with a few counts. This rearrangement joins TRBV28 to TRBJ1-5; D is unresolved. The CDR3 loop spans 11 amino acids. With 3 bases removed from V and 5 bases from J, the gap between germline ends came to 2 bases. The germline CDR1 and CDR2 sequences are MDHEN and SYDVKM. The CDR3 region is CASSLDQPQHF. DNA of the CDR3: TGTGCCAGCAGTTTGGATCAGCCCCAGCATTTT.

This clonotype appeared a few times. The V call is TRBV9, the J call TRBJ2-1; tentative D call: TRBD1 (6 bases). Germline V gene sequence: CDR1 SGDLS, CDR2 YYNGEE. Trimming cost V 4 bases and J 2 bases, with 13 bases left between them. The CDR3 sequence is 15 residues long. The CDR3 DNA sequence: TGTGCCAGCAGCTATACAGGGACGGCCTACAATGAGCAGTTCTTC. Amino acid sequence: CASSYTGTAYNEQFF.

The chain couples TRBV12-3 or TRBV12-4 to TRBJ2-1; 8 bases align to TRBD2. V dropped 7 bases and J dropped 1; count of bases not matched to a gene: 15. This CDR3 has 18 residues. Written as DNA, the CDR3 is TGTGCCAGCACCATCCCCCGTGGAGCGGGAGTATCCTACAATGAGCAGTTCTTC. Its protein product is CASTIPRGAGVSYNEQFF.

This clonotype was picked up a small number of times. The chain has TRBV12-3 or TRBV12-4 and TRBJ1-2; D call uncertain. V was shortened by 7 bases and J by 1 base, with 10 bases between the two germline ends. The CDR3 contains 13 residues. In nucleotides, the CDR3 is TGTGCCAGCACCGTGGACGGTAACTATGGCTACACCTTC. Amino acids: CASTVDGNYGYTF.

This chain links TRBV5-1 with TRBJ2-1, with TRBD1 matching over 8 bases. Unmatched junction bases numbered 11, after V lost 5 bases and J lost 7 bases. Germline lookup yields CDR1 SGHRS and CDR2 YFSETQ. This CDR3 spans 15 amino acids. CDR3 loop: CASSPRQGFENEQFF. As DNA, the CDR3 is TGCGCCAGCAGTCCCCGACAGGGGTTCGAGAATGAGCAGTTCTTC.

The chain links TRBV29-1 to TRBJ2-2; 11 bases fit TRBD1. J was trimmed by 0 bases and V by 7 bases; bases with no gene match: 7. Germline CDR1 and CDR2: SQVTM and ANQGSEA. This CDR3 has 16 residues. CDR3 sequence reads: CSALDRGPTNTGELFF. Written as DNA, the CDR3 is TGCAGCGCCCTGGACAGGGGGCCAACGAACACCGGGGAGCTGTTTTTT.

In this sample, this clonotype turned up a few times. V usage is TRBV12-3 or TRBV12-4 and J usage is TRBJ1-1; D unresolved. This CDR3 is built from 12 residues. Trimming cost V 4 bases and J 3 bases, with 6 bases left between them. CDR3 in DNA: TGTGCCAGCAGTTACGCGCACACTGAAGCTTTCTTT. Its protein is CASSYAHTEAFF.

This clonotype turned up a few times. The chain is built from TRBV6-2 or TRBV6-3 and TRBJ2-3; 7 bases are shared with TRBD1. V was clipped by 8 bases and J by 3 bases; unmatched bases: 5. Germline assignment: CDR1 MNHEY and CDR2 SVGEGT. The CDR3 length is 13 residues. This CDR3 is CASRGQATDTQYF. CDR3 nucleotide sequence: TGTGCCAGCCGTGGACAGGCAACAGATACGCAGTATTTT.

This clonotype was picked up a small number of times. J is TRBJ2-1 and V is TRBV11-2; 9 positions agree with TRBD1. The V segment lost 5 bases and the J segment 7 bases; nucleotides outside the gene matches: 12. The CDR3 runs 16 residues. CDR1 and CDR2 from the germline V gene are SGHAT and FQNNGV. For the CDR3, the DNA is TGTGCCAGCAGCACCCCTCGGACAGGGGTAAGAAATGAGCAGTTCTTC. It is translated as CASSTPRTGVRNEQFF.